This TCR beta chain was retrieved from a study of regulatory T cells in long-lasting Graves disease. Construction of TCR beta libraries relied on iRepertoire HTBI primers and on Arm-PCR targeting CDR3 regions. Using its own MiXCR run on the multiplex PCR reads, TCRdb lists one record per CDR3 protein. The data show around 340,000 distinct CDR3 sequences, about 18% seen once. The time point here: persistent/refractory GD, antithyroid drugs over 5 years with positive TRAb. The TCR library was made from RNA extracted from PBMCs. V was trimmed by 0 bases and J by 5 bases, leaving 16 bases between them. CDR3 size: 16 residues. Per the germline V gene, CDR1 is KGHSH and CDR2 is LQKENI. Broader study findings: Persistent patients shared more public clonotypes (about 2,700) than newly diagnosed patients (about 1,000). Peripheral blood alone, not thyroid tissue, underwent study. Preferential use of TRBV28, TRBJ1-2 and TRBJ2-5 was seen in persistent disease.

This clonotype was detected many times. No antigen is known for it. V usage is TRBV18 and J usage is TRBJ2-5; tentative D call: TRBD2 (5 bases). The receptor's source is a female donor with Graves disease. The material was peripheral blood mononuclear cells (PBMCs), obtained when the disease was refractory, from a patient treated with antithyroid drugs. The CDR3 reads CASSPPFGEHWETQYF. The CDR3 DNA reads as TGTGCCAGCTCACCACCGTTCGGGGAACATTGGGAGACCCAGTACTTC.